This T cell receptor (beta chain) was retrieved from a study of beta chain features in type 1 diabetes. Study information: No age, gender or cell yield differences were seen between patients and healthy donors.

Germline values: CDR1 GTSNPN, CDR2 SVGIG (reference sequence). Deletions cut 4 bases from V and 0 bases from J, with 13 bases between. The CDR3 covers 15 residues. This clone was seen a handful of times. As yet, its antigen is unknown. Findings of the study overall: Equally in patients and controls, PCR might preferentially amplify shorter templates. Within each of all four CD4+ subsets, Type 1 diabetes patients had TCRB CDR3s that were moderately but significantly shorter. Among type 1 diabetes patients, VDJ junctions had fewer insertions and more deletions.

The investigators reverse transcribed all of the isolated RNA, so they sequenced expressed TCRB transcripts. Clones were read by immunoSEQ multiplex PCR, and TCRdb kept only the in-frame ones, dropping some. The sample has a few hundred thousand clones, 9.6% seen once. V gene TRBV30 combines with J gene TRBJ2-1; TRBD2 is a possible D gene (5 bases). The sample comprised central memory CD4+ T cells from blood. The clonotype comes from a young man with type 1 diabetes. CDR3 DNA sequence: TGTGCCTGGAATCGGGGAATGAGCTCCTACAATGAGCAGTTCTTC. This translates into CAWNRGMSSYNEQFF.